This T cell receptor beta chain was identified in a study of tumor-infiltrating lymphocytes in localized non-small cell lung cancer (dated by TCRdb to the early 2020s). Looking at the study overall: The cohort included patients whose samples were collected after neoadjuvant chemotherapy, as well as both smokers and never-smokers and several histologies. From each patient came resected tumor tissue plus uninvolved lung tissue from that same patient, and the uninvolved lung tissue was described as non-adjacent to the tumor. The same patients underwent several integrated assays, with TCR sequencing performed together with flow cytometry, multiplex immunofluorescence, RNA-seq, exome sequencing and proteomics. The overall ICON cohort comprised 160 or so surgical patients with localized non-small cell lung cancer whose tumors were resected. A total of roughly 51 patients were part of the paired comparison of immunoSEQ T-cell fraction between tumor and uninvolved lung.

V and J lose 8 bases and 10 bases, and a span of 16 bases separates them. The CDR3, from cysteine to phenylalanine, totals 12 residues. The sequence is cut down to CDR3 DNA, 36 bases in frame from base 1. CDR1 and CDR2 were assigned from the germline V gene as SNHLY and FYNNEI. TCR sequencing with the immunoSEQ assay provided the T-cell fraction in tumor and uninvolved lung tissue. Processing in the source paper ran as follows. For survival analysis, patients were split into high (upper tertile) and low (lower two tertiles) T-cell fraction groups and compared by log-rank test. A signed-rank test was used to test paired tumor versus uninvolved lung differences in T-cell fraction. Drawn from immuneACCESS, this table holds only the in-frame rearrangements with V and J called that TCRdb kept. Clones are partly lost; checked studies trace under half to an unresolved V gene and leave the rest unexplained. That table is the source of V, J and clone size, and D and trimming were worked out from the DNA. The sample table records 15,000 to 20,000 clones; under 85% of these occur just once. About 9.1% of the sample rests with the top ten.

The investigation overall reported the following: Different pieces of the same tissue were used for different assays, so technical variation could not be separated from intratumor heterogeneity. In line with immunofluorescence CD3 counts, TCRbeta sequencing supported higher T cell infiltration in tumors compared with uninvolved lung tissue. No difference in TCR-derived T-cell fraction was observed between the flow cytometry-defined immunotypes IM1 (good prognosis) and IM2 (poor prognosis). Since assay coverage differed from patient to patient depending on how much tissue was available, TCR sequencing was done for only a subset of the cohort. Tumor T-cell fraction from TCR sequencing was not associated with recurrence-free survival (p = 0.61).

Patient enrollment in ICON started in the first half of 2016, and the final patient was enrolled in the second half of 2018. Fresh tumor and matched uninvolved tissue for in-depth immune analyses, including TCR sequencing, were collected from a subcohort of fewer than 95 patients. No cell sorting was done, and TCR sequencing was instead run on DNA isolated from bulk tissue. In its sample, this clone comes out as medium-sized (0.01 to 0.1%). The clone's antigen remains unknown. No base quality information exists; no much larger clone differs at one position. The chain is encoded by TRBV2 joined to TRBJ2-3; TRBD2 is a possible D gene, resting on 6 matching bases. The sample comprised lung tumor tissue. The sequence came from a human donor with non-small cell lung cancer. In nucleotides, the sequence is TGTGCCAGCGGAGGGGACTCATCCGCGCAGTATTTT. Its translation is CASGGDSSAQYF. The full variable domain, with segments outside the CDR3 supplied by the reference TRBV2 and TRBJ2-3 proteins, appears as EPEVTQTPSHQVTQMGQEVILRCVPISNHLYFYWYRQILGQKVEFLVSFYNNEISEKSEIFDDQFSVERPDGSNFTLKIRSTKLEDSAMYFCASGGDSSAQYFGPGTRLTVL.